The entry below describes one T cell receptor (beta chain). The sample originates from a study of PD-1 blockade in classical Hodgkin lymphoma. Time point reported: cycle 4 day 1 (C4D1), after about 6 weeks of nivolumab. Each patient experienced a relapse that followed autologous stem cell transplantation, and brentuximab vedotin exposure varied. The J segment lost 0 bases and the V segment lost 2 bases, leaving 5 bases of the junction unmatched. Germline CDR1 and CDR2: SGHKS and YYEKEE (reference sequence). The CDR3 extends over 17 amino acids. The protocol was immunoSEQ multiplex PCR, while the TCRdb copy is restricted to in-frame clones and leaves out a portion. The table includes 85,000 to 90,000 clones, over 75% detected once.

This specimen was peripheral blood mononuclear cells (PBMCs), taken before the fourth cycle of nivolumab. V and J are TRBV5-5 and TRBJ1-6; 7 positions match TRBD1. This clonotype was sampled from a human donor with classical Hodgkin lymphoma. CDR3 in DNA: TGTGCCAGCAGCTTAGGACAGGCGATCTCCTATAATTCACCCCTCCACTTT. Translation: CASSLGQAISYNSPLHF.